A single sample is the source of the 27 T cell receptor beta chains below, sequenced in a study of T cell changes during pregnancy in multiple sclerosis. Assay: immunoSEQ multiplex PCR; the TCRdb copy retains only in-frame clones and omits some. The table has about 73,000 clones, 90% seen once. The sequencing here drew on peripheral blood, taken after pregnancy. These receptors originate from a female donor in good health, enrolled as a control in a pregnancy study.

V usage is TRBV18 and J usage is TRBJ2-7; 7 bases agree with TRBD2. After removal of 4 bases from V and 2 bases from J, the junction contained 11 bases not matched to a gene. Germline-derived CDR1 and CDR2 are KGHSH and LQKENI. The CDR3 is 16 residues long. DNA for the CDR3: TGTGCCAGCTCACTGCGAGCGGGGAGCGAAGCCTACGAGCAGTACTTC. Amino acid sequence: CASSLRAGSEAYEQYF.

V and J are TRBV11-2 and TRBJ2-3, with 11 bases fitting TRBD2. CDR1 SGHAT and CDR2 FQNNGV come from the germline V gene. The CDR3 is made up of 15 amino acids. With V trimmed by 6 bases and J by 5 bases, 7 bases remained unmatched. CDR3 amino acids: CASSVAGGPGDTQYF. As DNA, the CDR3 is TGTGCCAGCAGTGTAGCGGGGGGGCCAGGAGATACGCAGTATTTT.

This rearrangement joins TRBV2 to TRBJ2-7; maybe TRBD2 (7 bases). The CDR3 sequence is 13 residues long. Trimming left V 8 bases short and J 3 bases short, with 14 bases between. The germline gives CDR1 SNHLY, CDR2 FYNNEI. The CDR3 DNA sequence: TGTGCCAGCCTGAGCGGGGACAACTACGAGCAGTACTTC. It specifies CASLSGDNYEQYF.

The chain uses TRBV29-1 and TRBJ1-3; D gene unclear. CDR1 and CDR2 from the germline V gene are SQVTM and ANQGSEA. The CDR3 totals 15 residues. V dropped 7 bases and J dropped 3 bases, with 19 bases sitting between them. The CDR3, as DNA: TGCAGCGCTCGGGTTGATGGTGGCGGTGGAAACACCATATATTTT. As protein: CSARVDGGGGNTIYF. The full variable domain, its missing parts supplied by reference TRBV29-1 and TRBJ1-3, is SAVISQKPSRDICQRGTSLTIQCQVDSQVTMMFWYRQQPGQSLTLIATANQGSEATYESGFVIDKFPISRPNLTFSTLTVSNMSPEDSSIYLCSARVDGGGGNTIYFGEGSWLTVV.

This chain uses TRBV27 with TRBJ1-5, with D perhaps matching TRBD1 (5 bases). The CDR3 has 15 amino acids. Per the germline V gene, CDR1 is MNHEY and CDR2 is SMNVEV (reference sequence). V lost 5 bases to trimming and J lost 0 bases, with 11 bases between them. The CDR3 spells CASSQGLYSNQPQHF. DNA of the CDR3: TGTGCCAGCAGTCAGGGTTTGTATAGCAATCAGCCCCAGCATTTT.

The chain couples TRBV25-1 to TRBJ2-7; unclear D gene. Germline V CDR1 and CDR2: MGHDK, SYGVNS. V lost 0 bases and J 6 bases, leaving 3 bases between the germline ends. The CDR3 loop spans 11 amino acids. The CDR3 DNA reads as TGTGCCAGCAGTGAATATAGCGAGCAGTACTTC. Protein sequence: CASSEYSEQYF.

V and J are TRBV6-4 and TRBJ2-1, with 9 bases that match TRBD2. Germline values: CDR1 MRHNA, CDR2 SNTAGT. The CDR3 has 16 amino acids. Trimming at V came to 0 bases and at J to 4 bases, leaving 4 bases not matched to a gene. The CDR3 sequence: CASSDSSGGRYNEQFF. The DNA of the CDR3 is TGTGCCAGCAGTGACTCTAGCGGGGGCAGGTACAATGAGCAGTTCTTC.

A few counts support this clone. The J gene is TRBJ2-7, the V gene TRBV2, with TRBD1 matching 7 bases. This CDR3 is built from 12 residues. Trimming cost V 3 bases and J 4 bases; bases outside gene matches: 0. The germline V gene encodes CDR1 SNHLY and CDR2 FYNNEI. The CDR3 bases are TGTGCCAGCAGTGAGGGACAGTACGAGCAGTACTTC. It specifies CASSEGQYEQYF.

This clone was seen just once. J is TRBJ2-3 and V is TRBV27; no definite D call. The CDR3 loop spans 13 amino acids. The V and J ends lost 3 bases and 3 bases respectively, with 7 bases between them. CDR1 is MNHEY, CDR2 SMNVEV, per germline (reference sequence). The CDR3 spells CASSFSPTDTQYF. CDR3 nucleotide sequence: TGTGCCAGCAGTTTCTCCCCGACAGATACGCAGTATTTT.

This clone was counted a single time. The chain's CDR3 is CAISPEGQGPIAINYGYTF. DNA for the CDR3: TGTGCCATCAGCCCAGAGGGACAGGGCCCCATCGCTATTAACTATGGCTACACCTTC. The chain uses TRBV10-3 and TRBJ1-2, with 9 bases that match TRBD1. The CDR3 is 19 amino acids. Germline assignment: CDR1 ENHRY and CDR2 SYGVKD. V shed 6 bases and J 1 base; nucleotides not matched to a gene: 18.

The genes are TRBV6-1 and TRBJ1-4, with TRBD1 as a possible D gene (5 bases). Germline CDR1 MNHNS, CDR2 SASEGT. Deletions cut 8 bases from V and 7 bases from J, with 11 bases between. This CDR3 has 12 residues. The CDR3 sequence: CASAGGSEKLFF. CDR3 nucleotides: TGTGCCAGCGCCGGGGGGAGTGAAAAACTGTTTTTT.

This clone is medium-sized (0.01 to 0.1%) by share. The CDR3 spells CASSVMSGAEQYF. CDR3 nucleotide sequence: TGTGCCAGCAGCGTCATGTCAGGGGCCGAGCAGTACTTC. The rearrangement joins TRBV14 to TRBJ2-7; TRBD1 is a possible D gene (6 bases). CDR3 size: 13 residues. Looked up from germline, CDR1 is SGHDN and CDR2 is FVKESK. V was pared by 5 bases and J by 6 bases, with 14 bases between. The whole variable domain, filled in from reference TRBV14 and TRBJ2-7, reads EAGVTQFPSHSVIEKGQTVTLRCDPISGHDNLYWYRRVMGKEIKFLLHFVKESKQDESGMPNNRFLAERTGGTYSTLKVQPAELEDSGVYFCASSVMSGAEQYFGPGTRLTVT.

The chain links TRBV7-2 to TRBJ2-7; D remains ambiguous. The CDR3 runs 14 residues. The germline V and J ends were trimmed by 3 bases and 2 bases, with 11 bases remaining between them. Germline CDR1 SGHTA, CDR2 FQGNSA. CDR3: CASSFDGATYEQYF. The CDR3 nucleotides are TGTGCCAGCAGCTTTGACGGAGCAACCTACGAGCAGTACTTC.

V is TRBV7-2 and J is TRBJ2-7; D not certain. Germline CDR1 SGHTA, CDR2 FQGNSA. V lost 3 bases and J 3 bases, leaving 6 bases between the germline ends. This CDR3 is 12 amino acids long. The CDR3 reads CASSLMRYEQYF. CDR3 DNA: TGTGCCAGCAGCTTGATGCGCTACGAGCAGTACTTC.

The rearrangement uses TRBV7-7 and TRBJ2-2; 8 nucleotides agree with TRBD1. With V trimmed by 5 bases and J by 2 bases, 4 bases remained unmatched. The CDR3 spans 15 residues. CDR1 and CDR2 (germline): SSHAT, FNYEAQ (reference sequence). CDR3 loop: CASSRDRFNTGELFF. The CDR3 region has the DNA TGTGCCAGCAGCCGGGACAGGTTCAACACCGGGGAGCTGTTTTTT.

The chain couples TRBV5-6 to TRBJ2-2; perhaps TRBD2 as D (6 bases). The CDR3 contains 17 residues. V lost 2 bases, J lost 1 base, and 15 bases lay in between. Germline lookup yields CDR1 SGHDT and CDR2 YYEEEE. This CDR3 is CASSLWDSSMNTGELFF. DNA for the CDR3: TGTGCCAGCAGCTTATGGGACTCTTCGATGAACACCGGGGAGCTGTTTTTT.

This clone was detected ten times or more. CDR3 sequence (DNA): TGTGCCTGGGGGCGGGGATATGACGAGCAGTACTTC. Its protein product is CAWGRGYDEQYF. This chain links TRBV30 with TRBJ2-7; possible D gene TRBD2, 6 bases. V dropped 5 bases and J dropped 5 bases, with 13 bases sitting between them. Germline V CDR1 and CDR2: GTSNPN, SVGIG (reference sequence). CDR3 length equals 12 residues.

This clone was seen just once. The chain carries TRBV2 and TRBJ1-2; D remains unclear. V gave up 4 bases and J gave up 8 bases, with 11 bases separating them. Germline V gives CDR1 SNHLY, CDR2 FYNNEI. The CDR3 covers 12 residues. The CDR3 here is CASSVGGWGYTF. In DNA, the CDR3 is TGTGCCAGCAGTGTTGGAGGGTGGGGCTACACCTTC.

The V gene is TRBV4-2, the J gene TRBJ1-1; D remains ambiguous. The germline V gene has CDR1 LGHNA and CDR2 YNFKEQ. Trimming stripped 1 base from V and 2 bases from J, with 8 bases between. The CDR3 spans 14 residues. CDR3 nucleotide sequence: TGTGCCAGCAGCCAAGCTGTGTATAACACTGAAGCTTTCTTT. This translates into CASSQAVYNTEAFF.

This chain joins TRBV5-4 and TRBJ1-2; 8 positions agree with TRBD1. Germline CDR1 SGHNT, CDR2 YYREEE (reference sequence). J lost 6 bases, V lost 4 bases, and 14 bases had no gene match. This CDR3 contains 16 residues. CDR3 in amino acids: CASSHGTGGSRDGYTF. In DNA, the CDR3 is TGTGCCAGCAGCCACGGGACAGGAGGTTCGAGGGATGGCTACACCTTC. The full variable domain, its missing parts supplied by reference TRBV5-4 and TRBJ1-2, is ETGVTQSPTHLIKTRGQQVTLRCSSQSGHNTVSWYQQALGQGPQFIFQYYREEENGRGNFPPRFSGLQFPNYSSELNVNALELDDSALYLCASSHGTGGSRDGYTFGSGTRLTVV.

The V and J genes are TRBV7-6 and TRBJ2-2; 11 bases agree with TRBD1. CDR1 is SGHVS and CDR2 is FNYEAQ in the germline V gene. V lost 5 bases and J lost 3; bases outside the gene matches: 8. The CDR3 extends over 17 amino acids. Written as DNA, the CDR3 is TGTGCCAGCAGCCTTGCCCCGGACAGGGGGCACACCGGGGAGCTGTTTTTT. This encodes CASSLAPDRGHTGELFF.

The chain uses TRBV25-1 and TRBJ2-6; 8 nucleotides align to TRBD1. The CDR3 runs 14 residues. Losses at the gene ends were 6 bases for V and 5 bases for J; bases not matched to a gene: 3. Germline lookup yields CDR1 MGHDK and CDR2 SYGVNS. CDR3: CASRGQGWANVLTF. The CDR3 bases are TGTGCCAGCAGAGGACAGGGCTGGGCCAACGTCCTGACTTTC.

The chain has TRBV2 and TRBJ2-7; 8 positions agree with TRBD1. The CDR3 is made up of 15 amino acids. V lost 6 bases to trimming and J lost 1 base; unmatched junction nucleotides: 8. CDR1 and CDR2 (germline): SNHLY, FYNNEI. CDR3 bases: TGTGCCAGCAGGGCTGGGACAGGATGGTCCTACGAGCAGTACTTC. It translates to CASRAGTGWSYEQYF. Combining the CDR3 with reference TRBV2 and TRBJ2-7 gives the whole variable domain EPEVTQTPSHQVTQMGQEVILRCVPISNHLYFYWYRQILGQKVEFLVSFYNNEISEKSEIFDDQFSVERPDGSNFTLKIRSTKLEDSAMYFCASRAGTGWSYEQYFGPGTRLTVT.

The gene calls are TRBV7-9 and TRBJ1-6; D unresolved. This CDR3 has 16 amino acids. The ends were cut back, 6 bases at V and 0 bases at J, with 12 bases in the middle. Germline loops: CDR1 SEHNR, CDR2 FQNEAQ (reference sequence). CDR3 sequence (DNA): TGTGCCAGCAGTTCAGGAACCCACTCCTATAATTCACCCCTCCACTTT. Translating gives CASSSGTHSYNSPLHF. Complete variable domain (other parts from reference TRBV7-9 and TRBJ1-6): DTGVSQNPRHKITKRGQNVTFRCDPISEHNRLYWYRQTLGQGPEFLTYFQNEAQLEKSRLLSDRFSAERPKGSFSTLEIQRTEQGDSAMYLCASSSGTHSYNSPLHFGNGTRLTVT.

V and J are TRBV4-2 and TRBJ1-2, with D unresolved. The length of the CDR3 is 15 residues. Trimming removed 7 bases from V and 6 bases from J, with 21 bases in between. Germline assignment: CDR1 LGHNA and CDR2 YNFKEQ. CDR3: CASTPVVAAFDGYTF. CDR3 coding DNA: TGTGCCAGCACCCCTGTGGTAGCGGCGTTTGATGGCTACACCTTC.

CDR3 in amino acids: CASSPGDYAYEQYF. The CDR3, as DNA: TGTGCCAGCTCACCAGGGGACTACGCCTACGAGCAGTACTTC. This chain connects TRBV18 to TRBJ2-7, with 7 bases that match TRBD2. Germline V gene data show CDR1 as KGHSH and CDR2 as LQKENI. CDR3 length: 14 amino acids. V was clipped by 2 bases and J by 2 bases; unmatched bases: 3.

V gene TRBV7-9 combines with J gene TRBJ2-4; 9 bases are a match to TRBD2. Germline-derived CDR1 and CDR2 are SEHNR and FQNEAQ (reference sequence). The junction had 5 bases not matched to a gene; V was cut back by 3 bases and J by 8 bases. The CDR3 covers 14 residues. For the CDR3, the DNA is TGTGCCAGCAGCTTGTTAGCGGGAGATGACATTCAGTACTTC. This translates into CASSLLAGDDIQYF. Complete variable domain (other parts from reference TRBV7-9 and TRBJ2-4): DTGVSQNPRHKITKRGQNVTFRCDPISEHNRLYWYRQTLGQGPEFLTYFQNEAQLEKSRLLSDRFSAERPKGSFSTLEIQRTEQGDSAMYLCASSLLAGDDIQYFGAGTRLSVL.